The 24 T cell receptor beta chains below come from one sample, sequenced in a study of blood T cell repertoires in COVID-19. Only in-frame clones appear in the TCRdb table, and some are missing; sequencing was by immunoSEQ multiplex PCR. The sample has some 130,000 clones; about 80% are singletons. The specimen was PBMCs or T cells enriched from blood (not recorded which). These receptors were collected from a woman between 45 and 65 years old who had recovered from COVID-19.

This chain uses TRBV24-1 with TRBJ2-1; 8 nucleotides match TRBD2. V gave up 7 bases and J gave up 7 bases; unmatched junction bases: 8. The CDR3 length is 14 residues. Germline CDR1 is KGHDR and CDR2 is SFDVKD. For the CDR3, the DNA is TGTGCCACCAGCCCGGGACTAGTGGGGAATGAGCAGTTCTTC. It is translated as CATSPGLVGNEQFF.

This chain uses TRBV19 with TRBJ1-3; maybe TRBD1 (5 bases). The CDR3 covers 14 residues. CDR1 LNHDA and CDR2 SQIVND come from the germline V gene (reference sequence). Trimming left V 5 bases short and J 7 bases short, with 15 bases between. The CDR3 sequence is CASSPRGSGNTIYF. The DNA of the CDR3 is TGTGCCAGTAGTCCCCGGGGGTCGGGGAACACCATATATTTT.

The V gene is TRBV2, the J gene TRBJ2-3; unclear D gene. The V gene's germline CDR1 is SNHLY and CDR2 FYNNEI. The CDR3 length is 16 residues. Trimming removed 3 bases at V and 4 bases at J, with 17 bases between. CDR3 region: CASSDRMVFLPDTQYF. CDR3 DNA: TGTGCCAGCAGTGACAGGATGGTGTTTTTGCCAGATACGCAGTATTTT.

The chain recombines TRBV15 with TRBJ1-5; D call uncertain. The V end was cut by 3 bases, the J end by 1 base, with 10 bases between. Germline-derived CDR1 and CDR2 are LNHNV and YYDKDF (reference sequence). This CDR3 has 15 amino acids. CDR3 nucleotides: TGTGCCACCAGCAGGCCCGCGGGGAGCAATCAGCCCCAGCATTTT. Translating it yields CATSRPAGSNQPQHF.

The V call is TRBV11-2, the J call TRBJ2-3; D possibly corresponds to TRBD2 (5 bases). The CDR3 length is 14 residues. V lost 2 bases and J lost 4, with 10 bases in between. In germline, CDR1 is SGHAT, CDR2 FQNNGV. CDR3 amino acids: CASSLSTNPDTQYF. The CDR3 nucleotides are TGTGCCAGCAGCTTATCGACTAACCCAGATACGCAGTATTTT.

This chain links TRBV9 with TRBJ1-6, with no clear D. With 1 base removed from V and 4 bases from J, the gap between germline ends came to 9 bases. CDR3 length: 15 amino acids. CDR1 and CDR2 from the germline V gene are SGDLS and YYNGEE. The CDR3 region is CASSVQDSYNSPLHF. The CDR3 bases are TGTGCCAGCAGCGTACAAGATAGTTATAATTCACCCCTCCACTTT. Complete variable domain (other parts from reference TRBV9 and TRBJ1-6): DSGVTQTPKHLITATGQRVTLRCSPRSGDLSVYWYQQSLDQGLQFLIQYYNGEERAKGNILERFSAQQFPDLHSELNLSSLELGDSALYFCASSVQDSYNSPLHFGNGTRLTVT.

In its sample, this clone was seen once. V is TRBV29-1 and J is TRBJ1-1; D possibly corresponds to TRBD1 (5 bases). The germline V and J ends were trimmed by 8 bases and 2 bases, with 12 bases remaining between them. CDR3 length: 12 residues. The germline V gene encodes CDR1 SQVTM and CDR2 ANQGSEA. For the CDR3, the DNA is TGCAGCTCCCCGGGGGTCAACACTGAAGCTTTCTTT. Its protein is CSSPGVNTEAFF.

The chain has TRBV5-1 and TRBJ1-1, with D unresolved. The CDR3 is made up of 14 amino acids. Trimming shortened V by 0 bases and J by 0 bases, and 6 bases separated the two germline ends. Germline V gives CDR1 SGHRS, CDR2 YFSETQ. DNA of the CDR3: TGCGCCAGCAGCTTGGATCAGTTGAACACTGAAGCTTTCTTT. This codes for CASSLDQLNTEAFF.

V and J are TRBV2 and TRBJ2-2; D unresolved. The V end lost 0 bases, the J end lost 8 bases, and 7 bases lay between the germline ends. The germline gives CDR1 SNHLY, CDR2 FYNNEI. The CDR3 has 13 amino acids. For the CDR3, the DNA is TGTGCCAGCAGTGAAGCGAGGCAGGGGGAGCTGTTTTTT. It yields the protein CASSEARQGELFF.

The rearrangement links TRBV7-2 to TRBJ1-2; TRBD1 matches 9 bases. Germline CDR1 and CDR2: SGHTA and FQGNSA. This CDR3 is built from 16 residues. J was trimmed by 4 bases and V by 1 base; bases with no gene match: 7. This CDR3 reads CASSLVGQGYAYGYTF. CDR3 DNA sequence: TGTGCCAGCAGCTTAGTCGGACAGGGGTACGCCTATGGCTACACCTTC.

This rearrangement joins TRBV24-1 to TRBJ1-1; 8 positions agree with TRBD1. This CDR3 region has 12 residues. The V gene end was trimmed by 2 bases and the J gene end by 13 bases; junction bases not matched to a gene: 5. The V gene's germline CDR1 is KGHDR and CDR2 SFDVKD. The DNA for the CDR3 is TGTGCCACCAGTGATTACCAGGGGGCCCGTTTCTTT. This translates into CATSDYQGARFF.

As DNA, the CDR3 is TGTGCCAGTAGGGCGGGACTGTCCTATGGCTACACCTTC. This gives the protein CASRAGLSYGYTF. This chain links TRBV19 with TRBJ1-2, with D perhaps TRBD1 (5 bases). The CDR3 runs to 13 residues. The germline gives CDR1 LNHDA, CDR2 SQIVND (reference sequence). Trimming shortened V by 6 bases and J by 4 bases, and 12 bases separated the two germline ends.

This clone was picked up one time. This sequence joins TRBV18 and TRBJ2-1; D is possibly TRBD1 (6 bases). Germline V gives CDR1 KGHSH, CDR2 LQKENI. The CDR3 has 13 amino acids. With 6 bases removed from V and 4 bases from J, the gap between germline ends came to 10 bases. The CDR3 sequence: CASSRGQYNEQFF. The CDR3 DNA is TGTGCCAGCTCCAGGGGACAATACAATGAGCAGTTCTTC.

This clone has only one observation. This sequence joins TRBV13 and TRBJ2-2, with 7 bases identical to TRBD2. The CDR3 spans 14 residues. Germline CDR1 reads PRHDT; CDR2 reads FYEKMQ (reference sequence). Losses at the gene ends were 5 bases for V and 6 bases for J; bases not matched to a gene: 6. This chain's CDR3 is CASSLKRGAGELFF. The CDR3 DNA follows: TGTGCCAGCAGCCTAAAACGGGGGGCCGGGGAGCTGTTTTTT.

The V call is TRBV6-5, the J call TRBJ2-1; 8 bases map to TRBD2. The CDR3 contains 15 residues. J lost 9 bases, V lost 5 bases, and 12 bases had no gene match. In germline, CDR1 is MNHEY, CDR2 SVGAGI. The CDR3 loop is CASSLLGGAAGEQFF. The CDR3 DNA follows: TGTGCCAGCAGTCTTCTCGGGGGGGCCGCAGGTGAGCAGTTCTTC.

CDR3 amino acids: CASSSRQGAEAFF. Written as DNA, the CDR3 is TGCGCCAGCAGCTCCCGACAGGGGGCTGAAGCTTTCTTT. The chain employs TRBV5-1 and TRBJ1-1; 9 bases agree with TRBD1. This CDR3 is built from 13 residues. Germline CDR1 SGHRS, CDR2 YFSETQ. J gave up 6 bases and V 3 bases, and 3 bases lay outside the gene matches.

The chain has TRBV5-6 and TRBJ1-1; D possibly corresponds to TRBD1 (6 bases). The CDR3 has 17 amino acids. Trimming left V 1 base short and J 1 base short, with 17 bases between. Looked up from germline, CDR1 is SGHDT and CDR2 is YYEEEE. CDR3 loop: CASSLIGEGGTNTEAFF. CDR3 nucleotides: TGTGCCAGCAGCTTGATTGGGGAGGGGGGTACGAACACTGAAGCTTTCTTT. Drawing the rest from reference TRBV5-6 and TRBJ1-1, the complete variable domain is DAGVTQSPTHLIKTRGQQVTLRCSPKSGHDTVSWYQQALGQGPQFIFQYYEEEERQRGNFPDRFSGHQFPNYSSELNVNALLLGDSALYLCASSLIGEGGTNTEAFFGQGTRLTVV.

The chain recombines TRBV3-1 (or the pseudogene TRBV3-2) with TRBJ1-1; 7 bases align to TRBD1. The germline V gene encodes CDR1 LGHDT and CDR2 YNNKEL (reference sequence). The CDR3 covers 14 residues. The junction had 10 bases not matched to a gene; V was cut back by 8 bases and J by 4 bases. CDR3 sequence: CASPKQGLCTEAFF. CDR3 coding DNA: TGTGCCAGCCCCAAACAGGGGCTGTGCACTGAAGCTTTCTTT.

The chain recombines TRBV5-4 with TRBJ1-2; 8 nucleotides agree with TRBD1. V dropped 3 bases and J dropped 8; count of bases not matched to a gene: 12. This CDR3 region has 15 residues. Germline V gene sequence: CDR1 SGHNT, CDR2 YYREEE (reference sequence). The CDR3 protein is CASSSTDRGHGGYTF. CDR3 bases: TGTGCCAGCAGCTCCACCGACAGGGGCCATGGAGGCTACACCTTC.

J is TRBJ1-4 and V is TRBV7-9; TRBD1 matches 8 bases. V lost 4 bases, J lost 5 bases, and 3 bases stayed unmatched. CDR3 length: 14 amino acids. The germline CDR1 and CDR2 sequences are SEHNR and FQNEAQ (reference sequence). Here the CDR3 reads CASSSGQGNEKLFF. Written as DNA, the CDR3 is TGTGCCAGCAGCTCCGGACAGGGAAATGAAAAACTGTTTTTT.

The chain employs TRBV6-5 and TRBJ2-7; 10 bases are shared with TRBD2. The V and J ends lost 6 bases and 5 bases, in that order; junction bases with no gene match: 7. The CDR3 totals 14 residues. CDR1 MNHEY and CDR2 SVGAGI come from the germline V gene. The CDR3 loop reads CASRALAGANEQYF. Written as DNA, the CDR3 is TGTGCCAGCAGGGCTCTAGCGGGGGCAAACGAGCAGTACTTC.

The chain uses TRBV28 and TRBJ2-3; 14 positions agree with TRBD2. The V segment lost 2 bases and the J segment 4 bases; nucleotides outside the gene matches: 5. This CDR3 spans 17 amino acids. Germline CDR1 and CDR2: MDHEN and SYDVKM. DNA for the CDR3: TGTGCCAGCAGTTTACCGGGACTAGCGGGGGTGGCAGATACGCAGTATTTT. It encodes CASSLPGLAGVADTQYF.

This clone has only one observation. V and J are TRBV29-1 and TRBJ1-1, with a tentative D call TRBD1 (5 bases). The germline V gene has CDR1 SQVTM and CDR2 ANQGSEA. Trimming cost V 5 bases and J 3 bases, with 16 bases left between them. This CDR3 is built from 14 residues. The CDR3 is CSVSVPGLDTEAFF. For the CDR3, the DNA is TGCAGCGTTTCCGTTCCAGGGCTCGACACTGAAGCTTTCTTT.

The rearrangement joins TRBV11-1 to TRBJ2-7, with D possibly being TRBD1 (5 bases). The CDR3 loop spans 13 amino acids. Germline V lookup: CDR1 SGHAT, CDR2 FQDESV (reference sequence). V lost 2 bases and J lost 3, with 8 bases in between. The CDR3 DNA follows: TGTGCCAGCAGCTTAAACAGGCTCTACGAGCAGTACTTC. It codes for CASSLNRLYEQYF.